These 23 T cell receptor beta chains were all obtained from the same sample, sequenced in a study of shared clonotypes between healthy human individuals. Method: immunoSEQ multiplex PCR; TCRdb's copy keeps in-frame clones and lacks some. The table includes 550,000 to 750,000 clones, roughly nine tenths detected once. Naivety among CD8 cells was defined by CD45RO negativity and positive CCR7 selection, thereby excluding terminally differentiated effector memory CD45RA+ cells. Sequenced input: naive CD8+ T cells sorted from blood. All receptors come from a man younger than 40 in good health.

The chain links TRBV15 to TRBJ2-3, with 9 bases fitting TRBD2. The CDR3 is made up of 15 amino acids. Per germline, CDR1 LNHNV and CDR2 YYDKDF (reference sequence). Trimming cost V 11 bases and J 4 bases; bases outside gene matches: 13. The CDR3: CASEEGREGPDTQYF. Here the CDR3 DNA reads TGTGCCTCGGAGGAGGGGCGGGAGGGACCAGATACGCAGTATTTT.

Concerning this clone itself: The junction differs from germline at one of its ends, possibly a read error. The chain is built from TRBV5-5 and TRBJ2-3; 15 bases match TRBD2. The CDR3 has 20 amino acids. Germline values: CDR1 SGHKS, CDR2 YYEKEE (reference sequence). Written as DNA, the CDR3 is TGTGCCAGCAGCGGATTTGGACTAGCGGGAGGGCCGGACAGCACGGATACGCAGTATTTT. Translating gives CASSGFGLAGGPDSTDTQYF.

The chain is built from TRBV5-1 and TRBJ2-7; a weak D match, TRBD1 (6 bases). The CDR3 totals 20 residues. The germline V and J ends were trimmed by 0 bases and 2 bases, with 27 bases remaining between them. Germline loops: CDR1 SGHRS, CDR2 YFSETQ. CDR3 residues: CASSLDLGGKTDRSPYEQYF. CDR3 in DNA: TGCGCCAGCAGCTTGGATCTGGGTGGAAAAACAGACAGGAGCCCCTACGAGCAGTACTTC.

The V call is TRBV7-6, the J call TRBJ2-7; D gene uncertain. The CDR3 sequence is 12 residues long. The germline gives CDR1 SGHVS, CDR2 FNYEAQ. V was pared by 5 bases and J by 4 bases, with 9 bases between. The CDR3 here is CASSLQTYEQYF. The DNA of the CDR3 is TGTGCCAGCAGCCTACAGACTTACGAGCAGTACTTC.

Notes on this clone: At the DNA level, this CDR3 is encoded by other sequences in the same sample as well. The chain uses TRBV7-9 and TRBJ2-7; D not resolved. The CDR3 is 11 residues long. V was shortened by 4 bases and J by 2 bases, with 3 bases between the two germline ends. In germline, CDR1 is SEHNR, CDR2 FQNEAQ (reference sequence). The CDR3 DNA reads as TGTGCCAGCAGCTCGGCCTACGAGCAGTACTTC. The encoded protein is CASSSAYEQYF.

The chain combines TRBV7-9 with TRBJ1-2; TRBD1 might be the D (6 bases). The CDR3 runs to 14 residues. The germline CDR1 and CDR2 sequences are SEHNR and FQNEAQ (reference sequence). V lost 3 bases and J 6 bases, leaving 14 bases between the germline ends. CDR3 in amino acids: CASSFSGEVDGYTF. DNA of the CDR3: TGTGCCAGCAGCTTCTCAGGGGAGGTAGATGGCTACACCTTC.

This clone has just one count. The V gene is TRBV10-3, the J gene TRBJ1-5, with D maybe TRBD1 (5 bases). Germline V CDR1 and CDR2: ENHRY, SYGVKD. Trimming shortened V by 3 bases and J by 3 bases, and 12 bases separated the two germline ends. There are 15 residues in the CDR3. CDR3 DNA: TGTGCCATCAGTGATCAGGGAAACTCCAATCAGCCCCAGCATTTT. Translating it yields CAISDQGNSNQPQHF.

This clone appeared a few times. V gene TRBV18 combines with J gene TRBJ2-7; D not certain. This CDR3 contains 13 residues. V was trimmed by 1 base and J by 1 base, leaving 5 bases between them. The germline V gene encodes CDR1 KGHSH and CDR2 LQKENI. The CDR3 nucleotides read TGTGCCAGCTCACCACTGAGGTCCTACGAGCAGTACTTC. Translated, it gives CASSPLRSYEQYF.

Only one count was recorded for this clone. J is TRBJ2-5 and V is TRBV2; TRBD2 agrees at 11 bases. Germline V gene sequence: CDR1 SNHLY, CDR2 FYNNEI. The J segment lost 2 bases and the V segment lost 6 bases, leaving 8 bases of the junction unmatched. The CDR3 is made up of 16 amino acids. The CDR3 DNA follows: TGTGCCAGCAGCTACGTTAGCGGGAGGGTACAAGAGACCCAGTACTTC. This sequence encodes CASSYVSGRVQETQYF.

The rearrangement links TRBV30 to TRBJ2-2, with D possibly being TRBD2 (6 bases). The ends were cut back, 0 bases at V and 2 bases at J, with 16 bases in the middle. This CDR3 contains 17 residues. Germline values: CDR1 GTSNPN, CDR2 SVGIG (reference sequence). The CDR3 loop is CAWSVPLGLANTGELFF. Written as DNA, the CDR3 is TGTGCCTGGAGTGTACCACTGGGACTGGCCAACACCGGGGAGCTGTTTTTT.

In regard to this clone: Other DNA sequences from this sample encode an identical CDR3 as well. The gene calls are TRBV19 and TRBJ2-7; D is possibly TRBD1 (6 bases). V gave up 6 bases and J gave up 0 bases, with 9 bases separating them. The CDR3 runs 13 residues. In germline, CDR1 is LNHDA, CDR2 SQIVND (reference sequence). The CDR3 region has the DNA TGTGCCAGTAGCCCGGGACACTCCTACGAGCAGTACTTC. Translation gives CASSPGHSYEQYF.

In DNA form, the CDR3 reads TGTGCCAGCAGTCCAACAGGGGGCGAGGGTGAAGCTTTCTTT. It specifies CASSPTGGEGEAFF. The genes are TRBV6-6 and TRBJ1-1; TRBD1 matches at 9 bases. Germline CDR1 reads MNHNY; CDR2 reads SVGAGI (reference sequence). The CDR3 contains 14 residues. J gave up 7 bases and V 5 bases, and 8 bases lay outside the gene matches.

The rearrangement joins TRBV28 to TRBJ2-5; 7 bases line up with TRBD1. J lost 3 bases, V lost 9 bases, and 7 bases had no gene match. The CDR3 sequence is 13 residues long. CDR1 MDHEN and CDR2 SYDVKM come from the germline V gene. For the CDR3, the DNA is TGTGCCAGTCAGGGGGAACTGGAAGAGACCCAGTACTTC. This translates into CASQGELEETQYF.

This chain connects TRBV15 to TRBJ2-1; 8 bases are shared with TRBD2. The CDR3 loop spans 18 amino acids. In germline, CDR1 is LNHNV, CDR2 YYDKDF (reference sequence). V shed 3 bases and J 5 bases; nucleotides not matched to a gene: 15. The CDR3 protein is CATSSSGNLPTSHNEQFF. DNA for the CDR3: TGTGCCACCAGCAGTAGCGGGAACCTCCCCACGTCCCACAATGAGCAGTTCTTC.

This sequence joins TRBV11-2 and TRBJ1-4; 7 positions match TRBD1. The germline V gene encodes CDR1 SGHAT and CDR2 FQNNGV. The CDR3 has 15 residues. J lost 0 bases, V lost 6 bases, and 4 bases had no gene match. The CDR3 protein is CASRPQGATNEKLFF. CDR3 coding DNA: TGTGCCAGCAGACCCCAGGGGGCAACTAATGAAAAACTGTTTTTT.

Here the CDR3 DNA reads TGTGTCAGAAGCATACGCCGGGGCCGCAGACGGGAGACCCAGTACTTC. This encodes CVRSIRRGRRRETQYF. This chain joins TRBV7-5 and TRBJ2-5. TRBV7-5 is a documented pseudogene. CDR3 length: 16 amino acids.

In DNA form, the CDR3 reads TGTGCCAGCAGCTTAGGGAATGGAAACTACGAGCAGTACTTC. Amino acid sequence: CASSLGNGNYEQYF. This chain uses TRBV7-6 with TRBJ2-7, with D hard to call. This CDR3 comprises 14 residues. The V gene's germline CDR1 is SGHVS and CDR2 FNYEAQ. Trimming removed 1 base from V and 3 bases from J, with 10 bases in between.

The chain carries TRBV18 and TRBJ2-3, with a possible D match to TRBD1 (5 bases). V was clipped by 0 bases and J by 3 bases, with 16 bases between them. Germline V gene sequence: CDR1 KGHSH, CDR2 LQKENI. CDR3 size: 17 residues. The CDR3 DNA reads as TGTGCCAGCTCACCACCGGCCCGGACATGGAGTACAGATACGCAGTATTTT. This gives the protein CASSPPARTWSTDTQYF.

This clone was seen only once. In DNA form, the CDR3 reads TGTGCCAGCAGGGCCGGCGGGGCAACTAATGAAAAACTGTTTTTT. Its translation: CASRAGGATNEKLFF. The chain recombines TRBV2 with TRBJ1-4; D is uncertain. CDR3 size: 15 residues. Trimming cost V 6 bases and J 0 bases, with 11 bases left between them. The V gene's germline CDR1 is SNHLY and CDR2 FYNNEI.

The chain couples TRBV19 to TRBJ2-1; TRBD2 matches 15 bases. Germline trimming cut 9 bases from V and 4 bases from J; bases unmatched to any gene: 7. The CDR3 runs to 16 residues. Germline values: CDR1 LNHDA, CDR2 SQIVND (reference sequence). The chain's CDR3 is CASWGLAGGGYNEQFF. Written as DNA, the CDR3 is TGTGCCAGCTGGGGACTAGCGGGAGGCGGGTACAATGAGCAGTTCTTC.

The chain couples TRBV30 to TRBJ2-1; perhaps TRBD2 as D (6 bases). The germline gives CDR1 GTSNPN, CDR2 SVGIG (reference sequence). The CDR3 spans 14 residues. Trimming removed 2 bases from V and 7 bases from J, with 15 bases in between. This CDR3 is CAWSKISGRNEQFF. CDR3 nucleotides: TGTGCCTGGAGTAAAATTAGCGGAAGGAATGAGCAGTTCTTC.

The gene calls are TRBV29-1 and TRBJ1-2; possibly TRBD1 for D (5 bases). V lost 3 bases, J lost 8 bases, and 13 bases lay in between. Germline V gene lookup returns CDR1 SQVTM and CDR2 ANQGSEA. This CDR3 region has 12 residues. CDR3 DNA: TGCAGCGTTGACCGGGACCCCGGGGGCTACACCTTC. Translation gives CSVDRDPGGYTF.

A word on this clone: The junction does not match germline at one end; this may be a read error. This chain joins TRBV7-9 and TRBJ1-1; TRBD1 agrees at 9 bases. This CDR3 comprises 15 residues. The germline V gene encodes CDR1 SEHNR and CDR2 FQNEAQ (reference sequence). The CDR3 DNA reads TGTGCCAGCAGCTCCACCACAGGGGGCTTGACTGAAGCTTCCTTT. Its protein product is CASSSTTGGLTEASF.